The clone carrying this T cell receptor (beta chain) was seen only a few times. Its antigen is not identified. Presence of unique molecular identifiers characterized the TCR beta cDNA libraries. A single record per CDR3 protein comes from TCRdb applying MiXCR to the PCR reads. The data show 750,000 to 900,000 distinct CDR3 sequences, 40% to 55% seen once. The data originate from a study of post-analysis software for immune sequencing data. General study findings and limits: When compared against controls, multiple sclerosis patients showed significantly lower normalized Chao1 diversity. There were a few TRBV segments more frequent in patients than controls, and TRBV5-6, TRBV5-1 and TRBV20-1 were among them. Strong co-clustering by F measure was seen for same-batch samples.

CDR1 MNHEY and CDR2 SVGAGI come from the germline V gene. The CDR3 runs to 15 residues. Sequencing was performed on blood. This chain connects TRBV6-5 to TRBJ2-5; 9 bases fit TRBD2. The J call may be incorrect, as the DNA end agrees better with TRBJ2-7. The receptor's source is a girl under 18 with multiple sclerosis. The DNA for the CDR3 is TGTGCCAGCAGGTTAGCGGGAGCCCTCCTTTACGAGCAGTACTTC. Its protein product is CASRLAGALLYEQYF.